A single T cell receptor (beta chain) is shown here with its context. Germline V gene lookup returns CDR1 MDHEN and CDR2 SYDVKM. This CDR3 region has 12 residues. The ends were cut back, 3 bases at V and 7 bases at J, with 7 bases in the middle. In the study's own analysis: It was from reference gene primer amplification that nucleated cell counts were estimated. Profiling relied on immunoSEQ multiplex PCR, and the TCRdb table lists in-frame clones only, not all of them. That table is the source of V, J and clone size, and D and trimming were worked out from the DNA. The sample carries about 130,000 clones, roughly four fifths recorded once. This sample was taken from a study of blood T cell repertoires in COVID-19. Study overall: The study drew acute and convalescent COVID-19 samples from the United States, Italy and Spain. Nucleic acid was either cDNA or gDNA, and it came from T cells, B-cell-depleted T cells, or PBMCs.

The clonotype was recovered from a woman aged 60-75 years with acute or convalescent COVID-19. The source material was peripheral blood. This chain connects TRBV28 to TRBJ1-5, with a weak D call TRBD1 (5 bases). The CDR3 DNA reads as TGTGCCAGCAGTTTCGGGGGGCAGCCCCAGCATTTT. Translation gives CASSFGGQPQHF.